This entry concerns a single T cell receptor (beta chain). Isolation per sample recovered at least 7 million PBMCs. The CDR3 has 15 residues. Germline CDR1 and CDR2: LNHNV and YYDKDF (reference sequence). Deletions cut 3 bases from V and 6 bases from J, with 14 bases between. This sample was included in a study of blood T cells in healthy people across ages. Study context: Template switching captured about one barcoded beta molecule per two T cells.

It was with a sample-barcoded 5' primer and a J-beta primer mix that a second PCR of about 6 to 12 cycles was run. From the 5' RACE reads, TCRdb called clonotypes with MiXCR, one entry per CDR3 protein. The sample records 950,000 to 1,200,000 distinct CDR3 sequences, approximately 38% being singletons. V is TRBV15 and J is TRBJ1-4; D is undetermined. Sequenced: blood. This sequence was found in a young man in good health. CDR3 amino acids: CATSSFDEKDEKLFF. CDR3 DNA: TGTGCCACCAGCAGCTTCGACGAGAAGGATGAAAAACTGTTTTTT.